Following are 21 T cell receptor beta chains from one sample sequenced in a study of T cells in localized non-small cell lung cancer. Produced via immunoSEQ multiplex PCR; TCRdb's table is partial and in-frame only. The sample lists 90,000 to 100,000 clones; roughly 93% were seen once. The sequencing used PBMCs, collected before any cancer treatment. These receptors all come from a woman aged 35-70 years with stage II squamous cell lung carcinoma.

On this clone itself: Other DNA sequences from this sample encode an identical CDR3 as well. CDR3 sequence: CASSFLNYGYTF. The CDR3 region has the DNA TGTGCCAGCAGTTTCCTTAACTATGGCTACACCTTC. V usage is TRBV28 and J usage is TRBJ1-2; D is ambiguous. Trimming pared 3 bases from V and 1 base from J, leaving 3 bases between. The CDR3 length is 12 residues. Germline loops: CDR1 MDHEN, CDR2 SYDVKM.

The V gene is TRBV10-3, the J gene TRBJ1-2; TRBD1 matches 8 bases. The CDR3 is made up of 14 amino acids. Germline V gives CDR1 ENHRY, CDR2 SYGVKD. V was pared by 6 bases and J by 3 bases, with 6 bases of the junction left unmatched. The CDR3 here is CAIRETGADYGYTF. DNA for the CDR3: TGTGCCATCAGAGAGACAGGGGCTGACTATGGCTACACCTTC.

The V and J genes are TRBV14 and TRBJ2-1; TRBD2 matches 14 bases. The V gene's germline CDR1 is SGHDN and CDR2 FVKESK. CDR3 length equals 17 residues. The J segment lost 5 bases and the V segment lost 2 bases, leaving 5 bases of the junction unmatched. In DNA, the CDR3 is TGTGCCAGCAGCCAACGACTAGCGGGGGGGGACAACAATGAGCAGTTCTTC. Its translation: CASSQRLAGGDNNEQFF.

Written as DNA, the CDR3 is TGTGCCAGCAGCCTTAGCTCTGAGGAGACCCAGTACTTC. Amino acids: CASSLSSEETQYF. The chain couples TRBV4-2 to TRBJ2-5; the D is unclear. The germline CDR1 and CDR2 sequences are LGHNA and YNFKEQ. This CDR3 has 13 amino acids. V was cut by 4 bases and J by 5 bases, with 11 bases left in between.

The chain combines TRBV27 with TRBJ1-2; 7 positions match TRBD1. Germline CDR1 is MNHEY and CDR2 is SMNVEV (reference sequence). This CDR3 is 15 amino acids long. Trimming removed 5 bases from V and 4 bases from J; junction bases left unmatched: 10. The CDR3 DNA reads as TGTGCCAGCAGTACAACGGGACAGCCCGGCTATGGCTACACCTTC. It encodes CASSTTGQPGYGYTF.

The J gene is TRBJ2-1, the V gene TRBV4-1; D possibly corresponds to TRBD1 (5 bases). Germline V gives CDR1 MGHRA, CDR2 YSYEKL. The V and J ends lost 2 bases and 9 bases respectively, with 17 bases between them. The CDR3 is 15 residues long. The CDR3 DNA reads TGCGCCAGCAGCCAACAGGGTGGGTACAATGGTGAGCAGTTCTTC. Translation: CASSQQGGYNGEQFF.

The chain joins TRBV6-1 to TRBJ1-1, with a tentative D call TRBD1 (6 bases). The V end was cut by 5 bases, the J end by 1 base, with 14 bases between. The CDR3 spans 15 residues. From germline, CDR1 is MNHNS and CDR2 SASEGT. CDR3 DNA sequence: TGTGCCAGCAGTCACGGGACAAGACAGAACACTGAAGCTTTCTTT. This encodes CASSHGTRQNTEAFF.

This chain joins TRBV6-1 and TRBJ2-7; TRBD2 matches 12 bases. This CDR3 contains 14 residues. V was pared by 7 bases and J by 4 bases, with 5 bases of the junction left unmatched. The germline V gene encodes CDR1 MNHNS and CDR2 SASEGT. In DNA form, the CDR3 reads TGTGCCAGCATCCGGGGGACTAGCGGGTACGAGCAGTACTTC. Its protein product is CASIRGTSGYEQYF.

The gene calls are TRBV7-9 and TRBJ1-4; no definite D call. Per the germline V gene, CDR1 is SEHNR and CDR2 is FQNEAQ (reference sequence). The CDR3 covers 14 residues. Deletions cut 0 bases from V and 6 bases from J, with 8 bases between. CDR3 loop: CASSLARGYEKLFF. As DNA, the CDR3 is TGTGCCAGCAGCTTAGCACGGGGATATGAAAAACTGTTTTTT.

The chain joins TRBV7-2 to TRBJ1-6, with TRBD1 matching over 7 bases. J lost 2 bases, V lost 8 bases, and 9 bases had no gene match. The CDR3 is 16 amino acids. In germline, CDR1 is SGHTA, CDR2 FQGNSA. The chain's CDR3 is CASLSPGGPYNSPLHF. The CDR3, as DNA: TGTGCCAGCTTGAGCCCAGGGGGGCCCTATAATTCACCCCTCCACTTT. Supplemented by reference TRBV7-2 and TRBJ1-6, the full variable domain reads GAGVSQSPSNKVTEKGKDVELRCDPISGHTALYWYRQSLGQGLEFLIYFQGNSAPDKSGLPSDRFSAERTGGSVSTLTIQRTQQEDSAVYLCASLSPGGPYNSPLHFGNGTRLTVT.

In this sample, this clone turned up once. The chain combines TRBV21-1 with TRBJ1-4; whether TRBD1, the table's D call, matches the DNA was not checked. TRBV21-1 corresponds to a pseudogene. There are 14 residues in the CDR3. The CDR3 DNA is TGTGCCAGCAGCAAAGTCCCCGTCGGCTACAGTAAGGCCTTT. Translating gives CASSKVPVGYSKAF.

The chain has TRBV27 and TRBJ2-1; 8 bases fit TRBD1. With V trimmed by 7 bases and J by 4 bases, 18 bases remained unmatched. Germline V gene data show CDR1 as MNHEY and CDR2 as SMNVEV (reference sequence). There are 18 residues in the CDR3. The CDR3 loop reads CASTRVSSGDRRYNEQFF. The CDR3, as DNA: TGTGCCAGCACTCGCGTGAGCAGTGGGGACAGGAGATACAATGAGCAGTTCTTC.

The V gene is TRBV6-1, the J gene TRBJ1-5; TRBD1 might be the D (5 bases). V was shortened by 4 bases and J by 0 bases, with 16 bases between the two germline ends. CDR3 length: 17 amino acids. Germline V CDR1 and CDR2: MNHNS, SASEGT. CDR3 protein: CASSGYRRTLSNQPQHF. The CDR3 DNA reads TGTGCCAGCAGTGGATACCGACGGACACTTAGCAATCAGCCCCAGCATTTT.

The gene calls are TRBV7-9 and TRBJ1-2, with D hard to call. CDR1 is SEHNR, CDR2 FQNEAQ, per germline (reference sequence). The ends were cut back, 0 bases at V and 6 bases at J, with 11 bases in the middle. The CDR3 is 14 residues long. The CDR3: CASSLANPTDGYTF. The DNA for the CDR3 is TGTGCCAGCAGCTTAGCGAATCCGACCGATGGCTACACCTTC.

The chain uses TRBV9 and TRBJ1-1; 9 bases are a match to TRBD1. J gave up 3 bases and V 4 bases, and 7 bases lay outside the gene matches. CDR3 length: 15 amino acids. Per germline, CDR1 SGDLS and CDR2 YYNGEE. Written as DNA, the CDR3 is TGTGCCAGCAGCCCGCAACAGGGGGCATACACTGAAGCTTTCTTT. Translated: CASSPQQGAYTEAFF. The full variable domain, in which reference TRBV9 and TRBJ1-1 provide the parts outside the CDR3, is DSGVTQTPKHLITATGQRVTLRCSPRSGDLSVYWYQQSLDQGLQFLIQYYNGEERAKGNILERFSAQQFPDLHSELNLSSLELGDSALYFCASSPQQGAYTEAFFGQGTRLTVV.

This chain uses TRBV28 with TRBJ2-3, with D possibly TRBD2 on 5 matching bases. Between the trimmed V and J ends, which lost 0 bases and 1 base, there was a span of 5 bases. Germline V gene data show CDR1 as MDHEN and CDR2 as SYDVKM. CDR3 length: 14 residues. This CDR3 is CASSLWRGTDTQYF. The CDR3 DNA reads as TGTGCCAGCAGTTTATGGAGGGGCACAGATACGCAGTATTTT.

The V gene is TRBV2, the J gene TRBJ2-1; TRBD2 matches 8 bases. The CDR3 is made up of 17 amino acids. Trimming took 7 bases from V and 1 from J; bases not matched to a gene: 12. Germline lookup yields CDR1 SNHLY and CDR2 FYNNEI. The CDR3 nucleotides read TGTGCCAGCAAGGAGGGACTAGTGTTTAGGTCCTACAATGAGCAGTTCTTC. It codes for CASKEGLVFRSYNEQFF.

This clone was found once. The chain has TRBV13 and TRBJ2-7, with 10 positions matching TRBD1. The length of the CDR3 is 14 residues. Looked up from germline, CDR1 is PRHDT and CDR2 is FYEKMQ (reference sequence). The trim removed 5 bases at V and 6 bases at J, leaving 7 bases unmatched. CDR3 amino acids: CASSQGQGTFEQYF. DNA for the CDR3: TGTGCCAGCAGCCAGGGACAGGGGACCTTCGAGCAGTACTTC.

A word on this clone: At one of its ends the junction is not consistent with the germline gene, which may arise from a read error. The chain joins TRBV5-4 to TRBJ2-1, with D possibly matching TRBD1 (6 bases). This CDR3 spans 14 amino acids. Germline-derived CDR1 and CDR2 are SGHNT and YYREEE (reference sequence). In nucleotides, the CDR3 is TGTGCCAGCACCTTGACAGGCACCTACAATGAGCAGTTCTTC. Its protein product is CASTLTGTYNEQFF.

The chain links TRBV28 to TRBJ1-5; the D is unclear. In germline, CDR1 is MDHEN, CDR2 SYDVKM. V lost 5 bases and J 3 bases, leaving 11 bases between the germline ends. This CDR3 region has 14 residues. DNA of the CDR3: TGTGCCAGCAGTCGACCGAGTATCAATCAGCCCCAGCATTTT. Amino acid sequence: CASSRPSINQPQHF.

The CDR3 sequence: CASSLFGGTNYGYTF. DNA for the CDR3: TGCGCCAGCAGCTTGTTTGGGGGAACTAACTATGGCTACACCTTC. The rearrangement joins TRBV5-1 to TRBJ1-2, with D tentatively TRBD1 (5 bases). This CDR3 spans 15 amino acids. Germline CDR1 reads SGHRS; CDR2 reads YFSETQ. V lost 1 base, J lost 0 bases, and 10 bases lay in between.